The 23 T cell receptor beta chains reported below all come from one sample, sequenced in a study of blood T cell repertoires in COVID-19. The method was immunoSEQ multiplex PCR; TCRdb's version includes in-frame clones alone and lacks a portion of them. The repertoire holds roughly 130,000 clones, around nine tenths seen once, with 4.6% in the top ten. The material sequenced was peripheral blood. The source of these receptors is a man aged 60 to 69 with COVID-19, enrolled during active disease.

The V gene is TRBV19, the J gene TRBJ2-1; TRBD2 matches at 8 bases. The CDR3 sequence is 14 residues long. V was pared by 5 bases and J by 4 bases, with 4 bases of the junction left unmatched. The germline CDR1 and CDR2 sequences are LNHDA and SQIVND (reference sequence). CDR3 sequence: CASSQGLGYNEQFF. The DNA for the CDR3 is TGTGCCAGTAGTCAGGGACTAGGTTACAATGAGCAGTTCTTC. The full variable domain, completed using reference TRBV19 and TRBJ2-1, is DGGITQSPKYLFRKEGQNVTLSCEQNLNHDAMYWYRQDPGQGLRLIYYSQIVNDFQKGDIAEGYSVSREKKESFPLTVTSAQKNPTAFYLCASSQGLGYNEQFFGPGTRLTVL.

V and J are TRBV7-9 and TRBJ2-4, with a possible D match to TRBD1 (6 bases). With 2 bases removed from V and 8 bases from J, the gap between germline ends came to 10 bases. CDR3 length: 13 amino acids. CDR1 is SEHNR, CDR2 FQNEAQ, per germline (reference sequence). The CDR3 region has the DNA TGTGCCAGCAGCTTACCAGGGGCGGACATTCAGTACTTC. Translated, it gives CASSLPGADIQYF.

The genes are TRBV6-5 and TRBJ1-2, with 7 bases lining up with TRBD1. Germline CDR1 is MNHEY and CDR2 is SVGAGI. This CDR3 comprises 13 residues. After removal of 9 bases from V and 6 bases from J, the junction contained 10 bases not matched to a gene. The CDR3 is CASYRGRTDGYTF. Here the CDR3 DNA reads TGTGCCAGTTATAGGGGGCGGACGGATGGCTACACCTTC.

In this sample, this clone turned up once. V and J are TRBV10-1 and TRBJ2-1; TRBD2 agrees at 10 bases. This CDR3 spans 16 amino acids. The germline CDR1 and CDR2 sequences are WNHNN and SYGVQD (reference sequence). The V and J ends lost 3 bases and 7 bases, in that order; junction bases with no gene match: 9. DNA for the CDR3: TGCGCCAGCAGTGACCAAGGAGCGGGAGGGAAGAATGAGCAGTTCTTC. Its protein is CASSDQGAGGKNEQFF.

The V and J genes are TRBV2 and TRBJ2-1, with TRBD2 matching over 12 bases. The CDR3 sequence is 17 residues long. The ends lost 2 bases at V and 5 bases at J; junction bases unmatched: 7. Germline-derived CDR1 and CDR2 are SNHLY and FYNNEI. The CDR3 reads CASSETLLAGGDNEQFF. In DNA, the CDR3 is TGTGCCAGCAGTGAAACTTTACTAGCGGGAGGCGACAATGAGCAGTTCTTC.

The V call is TRBV3-1 (or the pseudogene TRBV3-2), the J call TRBJ1-1; unclear D gene. Trimming removed 3 bases at V and 0 bases at J, with 8 bases between. Germline CDR1 LGHDT, CDR2 YNNKEL (reference sequence). The CDR3 totals 14 residues. As DNA, the CDR3 is TGTGCCAGCAGCCAGGAGTCCTTGAACACTGAAGCTTTCTTT. Translation: CASSQESLNTEAFF.

In its sample, this clone was seen once. This CDR3 reads CASSLSGSPYNEQFF. The CDR3 coding sequence is TGTGCCAGCAGTCTCAGCGGGAGCCCCTACAATGAGCAGTTCTTC. The chain is built from TRBV28 and TRBJ2-1; 8 bases map to TRBD2. Germline loops: CDR1 MDHEN, CDR2 SYDVKM. This CDR3 is built from 15 residues. V was clipped by 5 bases and J by 2 bases; unmatched bases: 5. The full variable domain, completed using reference TRBV28 and TRBJ2-1, is DVKVTQSSRYLVKRTGEKVFLECVQDMDHENMFWYRQDPGLGLRLIYFSYDVKMKEKGDIPEGYSVSREKKERFSLILESASTNQTSMYLCASSLSGSPYNEQFFGPGTRLTVL.

V is TRBV5-4 and J is TRBJ1-1; 10 positions agree with TRBD1. The CDR3 covers 14 residues. Trimming removed 2 bases from V and 7 bases from J; junction bases left unmatched: 5. Germline V lookup: CDR1 SGHNT, CDR2 YYREEE (reference sequence). CDR3 DNA: TGTGCCAGCAGCTTTATAGACAGGGGGCATGAAGCTTTCTTT. Its translation is CASSFIDRGHEAFF.

The chain has TRBV30 and TRBJ2-2; TRBD2 might be the D (5 bases). CDR3 length: 13 residues. Germline V gene data show CDR1 as GTSNPN and CDR2 as SVGIG (reference sequence). Trimming took off 3 bases at V and 7 bases at J, with 12 bases between the two ends. The chain's CDR3 is CAWRRVGSGELFF. The DNA of the CDR3 is TGTGCCTGGAGGAGGGTGGGGAGCGGGGAGCTGTTTTTT.

J is TRBJ2-7 and V is TRBV19, with 16 bases matching TRBD2. Germline V gives CDR1 LNHDA, CDR2 SQIVND (reference sequence). The V and J ends lost 6 bases and 5 bases, in that order; junction bases with no gene match: 7. The CDR3 has 16 residues. This CDR3 reads CASSPTGLAGGNEQYF. DNA for the CDR3: TGTGCCAGTAGCCCCACGGGACTAGCGGGAGGGAACGAGCAGTACTTC.

The gene calls are TRBV11-3 and TRBJ2-7; TRBD1 matches 11 bases. Germline trimming cut 3 bases from V and 3 bases from J; bases unmatched to any gene: 1. The CDR3 totals 14 residues. Germline V lookup: CDR1 SGHNT, CDR2 YENEEA. CDR3: CASSLGTGGYEQYF. DNA of the CDR3: TGTGCCAGCAGCTTGGGGACAGGGGGCTACGAGCAGTACTTC.

The V call is TRBV9, the J call TRBJ2-2; TRBD2 aligns across 11 bases. The CDR3 consists of 16 residues. Germline loops: CDR1 SGDLS, CDR2 YYNGEE. V shed 3 bases, J shed 4 bases, and the junction held 5 bases outside the gene matches. The CDR3 DNA follows: TGTGCCAGCAGCGACACTAGCGGGAGACCCACCGGGGAGCTGTTTTTT. Translation gives CASSDTSGRPTGELFF.

The chain is built from TRBV5-1 and TRBJ2-3; no reliable D call. From germline, CDR1 is SGHRS and CDR2 YFSETQ. V lost 3 bases and J 5 bases, leaving 7 bases between the germline ends. CDR3 size: 12 residues. CDR3 nucleotide sequence: TGCGCCAGCAGCTACGGAGTAGATACGCAGTATTTT. Protein sequence: CASSYGVDTQYF.

The chain employs TRBV6-2 or TRBV6-3 and TRBJ2-1; 11 bases agree with TRBD2. Trimming removed 4 bases from V and 10 bases from J; junction bases left unmatched: 6. CDR1 MNHEY and CDR2 SVGEGT come from the germline V gene. This CDR3 is 14 amino acids long. CDR3 in amino acids: CASSWLAGGPEQFF. CDR3 DNA: TGTGCCAGCAGTTGGCTAGCGGGAGGACCCGAGCAGTTCTTC.

Only one count was recorded for this clone. The V and J genes are TRBV3-1 (or the pseudogene TRBV3-2) and TRBJ2-7; 7 bases map to TRBD2. Per the germline V gene, CDR1 is LGHDT and CDR2 is YNNKEL (reference sequence). Losses at the gene ends were 4 bases for V and 0 bases for J; bases not matched to a gene: 6. The CDR3 sequence is 15 residues long. CDR3 sequence reads: CASSRGGFSSYEQYF. The CDR3 nucleotides read TGTGCCAGCAGCCGGGGAGGGTTTAGCTCCTACGAGCAGTACTTC.

J is TRBJ2-7 and V is TRBV11-2; D unclear. The CDR3 covers 14 residues. Germline CDR1 SGHAT, CDR2 FQNNGV. The V end lost 5 bases, the J end lost 4 bases, and 15 bases lay between the germline ends. The DNA of the CDR3 is TGTGCCAGCAGCCTCAATCGGGTTCTGTACGAGCAGTACTTC. Translating gives CASSLNRVLYEQYF.

The rearrangement uses TRBV7-8 and TRBJ2-7; no definite D call. Germline assignment: CDR1 SGHVS and CDR2 FQNEAQ. Trimming removed 5 bases from V and 4 bases from J, with 6 bases in between. The CDR3 loop spans 11 amino acids. CDR3 region: CASSLTYEQYF. In DNA form, the CDR3 reads TGTGCCAGCAGCCTTACTTACGAGCAGTACTTC.

The chain joins TRBV20-1 to TRBJ2-1, with a weak D call TRBD1 (5 bases). The V end lost 3 bases, the J end lost 7 bases, and 7 bases lay between the germline ends. The CDR3 covers 11 residues. The germline CDR1 and CDR2 sequences are DFQATT and SNEGSKA (reference sequence). CDR3 sequence (DNA): TGCAGTGCTAGCTCAGGGAATGAGCAGTTCTTC. Protein sequence: CSASSGNEQFF.

The chain is built from TRBV5-5 and TRBJ2-2; 7 positions match TRBD2. CDR3 size: 15 residues. V shed 2 bases, J shed 4 bases, and the junction held 5 bases outside the gene matches. Germline V gives CDR1 SGHKS, CDR2 YYEKEE (reference sequence). The CDR3 here is CASSFSGDVTGELFF. The CDR3 DNA is TGTGCCAGCAGCTTCAGCGGGGATGTCACCGGGGAGCTGTTTTTT.

The chain employs TRBV5-4 and TRBJ2-1, with 12 bases fitting TRBD2. Trimming removed 5 bases from V and 7 bases from J; junction bases left unmatched: 16. CDR3 length: 18 amino acids. CDR1 SGHNT and CDR2 YYREEE come from the germline V gene (reference sequence). The CDR3 loop reads CASSSGTSGPLVGNEQFF. In DNA form, the CDR3 reads TGTGCCAGCAGTTCCGGGACTAGCGGGCCCCTTGTTGGGAATGAGCAGTTCTTC. Supplemented by reference TRBV5-4 and TRBJ2-1, the full variable domain reads ETGVTQSPTHLIKTRGQQVTLRCSSQSGHNTVSWYQQALGQGPQFIFQYYREEENGRGNFPPRFSGLQFPNYSSELNVNALELDDSALYLCASSSGTSGPLVGNEQFFGPGTRLTVL.

The chain is built from TRBV18 and TRBJ1-5; 8 bases match TRBD1. V dropped 5 bases and J dropped 5; count of bases not matched to a gene: 14. The germline V gene encodes CDR1 KGHSH and CDR2 LQKENI. This CDR3 has 17 amino acids. CDR3 residues: CASSILPTGVSHQPQHF. The CDR3 nucleotides read TGTGCCAGCTCAATACTTCCGACAGGGGTTTCGCATCAGCCCCAGCATTTT.

The V and J genes are TRBV6-5 and TRBJ1-6; D remains unclear. The CDR3 covers 15 residues. CDR1 and CDR2 (germline): MNHEY, SVGAGI. The V end lost 3 bases, the J end lost 8 bases, and 14 bases lay between the germline ends. CDR3 sequence reads: CASSYNSVGHSPLHF. CDR3 sequence (DNA): TGTGCCAGCAGTTATAACAGTGTTGGGCATTCACCCCTCCACTTT.

This chain uses TRBV11-2 with TRBJ2-7; 12 positions match TRBD2. From germline, CDR1 is SGHAT and CDR2 FQNNGV. The CDR3 is 15 residues long. V dropped 2 bases and J dropped 3; count of bases not matched to a gene: 2. The CDR3 nucleotides are TGTGCCAGCAGCTTACAGGGACTAGCGGGCTACGAGCAGTACTTC. Amino acid sequence: CASSLQGLAGYEQYF.